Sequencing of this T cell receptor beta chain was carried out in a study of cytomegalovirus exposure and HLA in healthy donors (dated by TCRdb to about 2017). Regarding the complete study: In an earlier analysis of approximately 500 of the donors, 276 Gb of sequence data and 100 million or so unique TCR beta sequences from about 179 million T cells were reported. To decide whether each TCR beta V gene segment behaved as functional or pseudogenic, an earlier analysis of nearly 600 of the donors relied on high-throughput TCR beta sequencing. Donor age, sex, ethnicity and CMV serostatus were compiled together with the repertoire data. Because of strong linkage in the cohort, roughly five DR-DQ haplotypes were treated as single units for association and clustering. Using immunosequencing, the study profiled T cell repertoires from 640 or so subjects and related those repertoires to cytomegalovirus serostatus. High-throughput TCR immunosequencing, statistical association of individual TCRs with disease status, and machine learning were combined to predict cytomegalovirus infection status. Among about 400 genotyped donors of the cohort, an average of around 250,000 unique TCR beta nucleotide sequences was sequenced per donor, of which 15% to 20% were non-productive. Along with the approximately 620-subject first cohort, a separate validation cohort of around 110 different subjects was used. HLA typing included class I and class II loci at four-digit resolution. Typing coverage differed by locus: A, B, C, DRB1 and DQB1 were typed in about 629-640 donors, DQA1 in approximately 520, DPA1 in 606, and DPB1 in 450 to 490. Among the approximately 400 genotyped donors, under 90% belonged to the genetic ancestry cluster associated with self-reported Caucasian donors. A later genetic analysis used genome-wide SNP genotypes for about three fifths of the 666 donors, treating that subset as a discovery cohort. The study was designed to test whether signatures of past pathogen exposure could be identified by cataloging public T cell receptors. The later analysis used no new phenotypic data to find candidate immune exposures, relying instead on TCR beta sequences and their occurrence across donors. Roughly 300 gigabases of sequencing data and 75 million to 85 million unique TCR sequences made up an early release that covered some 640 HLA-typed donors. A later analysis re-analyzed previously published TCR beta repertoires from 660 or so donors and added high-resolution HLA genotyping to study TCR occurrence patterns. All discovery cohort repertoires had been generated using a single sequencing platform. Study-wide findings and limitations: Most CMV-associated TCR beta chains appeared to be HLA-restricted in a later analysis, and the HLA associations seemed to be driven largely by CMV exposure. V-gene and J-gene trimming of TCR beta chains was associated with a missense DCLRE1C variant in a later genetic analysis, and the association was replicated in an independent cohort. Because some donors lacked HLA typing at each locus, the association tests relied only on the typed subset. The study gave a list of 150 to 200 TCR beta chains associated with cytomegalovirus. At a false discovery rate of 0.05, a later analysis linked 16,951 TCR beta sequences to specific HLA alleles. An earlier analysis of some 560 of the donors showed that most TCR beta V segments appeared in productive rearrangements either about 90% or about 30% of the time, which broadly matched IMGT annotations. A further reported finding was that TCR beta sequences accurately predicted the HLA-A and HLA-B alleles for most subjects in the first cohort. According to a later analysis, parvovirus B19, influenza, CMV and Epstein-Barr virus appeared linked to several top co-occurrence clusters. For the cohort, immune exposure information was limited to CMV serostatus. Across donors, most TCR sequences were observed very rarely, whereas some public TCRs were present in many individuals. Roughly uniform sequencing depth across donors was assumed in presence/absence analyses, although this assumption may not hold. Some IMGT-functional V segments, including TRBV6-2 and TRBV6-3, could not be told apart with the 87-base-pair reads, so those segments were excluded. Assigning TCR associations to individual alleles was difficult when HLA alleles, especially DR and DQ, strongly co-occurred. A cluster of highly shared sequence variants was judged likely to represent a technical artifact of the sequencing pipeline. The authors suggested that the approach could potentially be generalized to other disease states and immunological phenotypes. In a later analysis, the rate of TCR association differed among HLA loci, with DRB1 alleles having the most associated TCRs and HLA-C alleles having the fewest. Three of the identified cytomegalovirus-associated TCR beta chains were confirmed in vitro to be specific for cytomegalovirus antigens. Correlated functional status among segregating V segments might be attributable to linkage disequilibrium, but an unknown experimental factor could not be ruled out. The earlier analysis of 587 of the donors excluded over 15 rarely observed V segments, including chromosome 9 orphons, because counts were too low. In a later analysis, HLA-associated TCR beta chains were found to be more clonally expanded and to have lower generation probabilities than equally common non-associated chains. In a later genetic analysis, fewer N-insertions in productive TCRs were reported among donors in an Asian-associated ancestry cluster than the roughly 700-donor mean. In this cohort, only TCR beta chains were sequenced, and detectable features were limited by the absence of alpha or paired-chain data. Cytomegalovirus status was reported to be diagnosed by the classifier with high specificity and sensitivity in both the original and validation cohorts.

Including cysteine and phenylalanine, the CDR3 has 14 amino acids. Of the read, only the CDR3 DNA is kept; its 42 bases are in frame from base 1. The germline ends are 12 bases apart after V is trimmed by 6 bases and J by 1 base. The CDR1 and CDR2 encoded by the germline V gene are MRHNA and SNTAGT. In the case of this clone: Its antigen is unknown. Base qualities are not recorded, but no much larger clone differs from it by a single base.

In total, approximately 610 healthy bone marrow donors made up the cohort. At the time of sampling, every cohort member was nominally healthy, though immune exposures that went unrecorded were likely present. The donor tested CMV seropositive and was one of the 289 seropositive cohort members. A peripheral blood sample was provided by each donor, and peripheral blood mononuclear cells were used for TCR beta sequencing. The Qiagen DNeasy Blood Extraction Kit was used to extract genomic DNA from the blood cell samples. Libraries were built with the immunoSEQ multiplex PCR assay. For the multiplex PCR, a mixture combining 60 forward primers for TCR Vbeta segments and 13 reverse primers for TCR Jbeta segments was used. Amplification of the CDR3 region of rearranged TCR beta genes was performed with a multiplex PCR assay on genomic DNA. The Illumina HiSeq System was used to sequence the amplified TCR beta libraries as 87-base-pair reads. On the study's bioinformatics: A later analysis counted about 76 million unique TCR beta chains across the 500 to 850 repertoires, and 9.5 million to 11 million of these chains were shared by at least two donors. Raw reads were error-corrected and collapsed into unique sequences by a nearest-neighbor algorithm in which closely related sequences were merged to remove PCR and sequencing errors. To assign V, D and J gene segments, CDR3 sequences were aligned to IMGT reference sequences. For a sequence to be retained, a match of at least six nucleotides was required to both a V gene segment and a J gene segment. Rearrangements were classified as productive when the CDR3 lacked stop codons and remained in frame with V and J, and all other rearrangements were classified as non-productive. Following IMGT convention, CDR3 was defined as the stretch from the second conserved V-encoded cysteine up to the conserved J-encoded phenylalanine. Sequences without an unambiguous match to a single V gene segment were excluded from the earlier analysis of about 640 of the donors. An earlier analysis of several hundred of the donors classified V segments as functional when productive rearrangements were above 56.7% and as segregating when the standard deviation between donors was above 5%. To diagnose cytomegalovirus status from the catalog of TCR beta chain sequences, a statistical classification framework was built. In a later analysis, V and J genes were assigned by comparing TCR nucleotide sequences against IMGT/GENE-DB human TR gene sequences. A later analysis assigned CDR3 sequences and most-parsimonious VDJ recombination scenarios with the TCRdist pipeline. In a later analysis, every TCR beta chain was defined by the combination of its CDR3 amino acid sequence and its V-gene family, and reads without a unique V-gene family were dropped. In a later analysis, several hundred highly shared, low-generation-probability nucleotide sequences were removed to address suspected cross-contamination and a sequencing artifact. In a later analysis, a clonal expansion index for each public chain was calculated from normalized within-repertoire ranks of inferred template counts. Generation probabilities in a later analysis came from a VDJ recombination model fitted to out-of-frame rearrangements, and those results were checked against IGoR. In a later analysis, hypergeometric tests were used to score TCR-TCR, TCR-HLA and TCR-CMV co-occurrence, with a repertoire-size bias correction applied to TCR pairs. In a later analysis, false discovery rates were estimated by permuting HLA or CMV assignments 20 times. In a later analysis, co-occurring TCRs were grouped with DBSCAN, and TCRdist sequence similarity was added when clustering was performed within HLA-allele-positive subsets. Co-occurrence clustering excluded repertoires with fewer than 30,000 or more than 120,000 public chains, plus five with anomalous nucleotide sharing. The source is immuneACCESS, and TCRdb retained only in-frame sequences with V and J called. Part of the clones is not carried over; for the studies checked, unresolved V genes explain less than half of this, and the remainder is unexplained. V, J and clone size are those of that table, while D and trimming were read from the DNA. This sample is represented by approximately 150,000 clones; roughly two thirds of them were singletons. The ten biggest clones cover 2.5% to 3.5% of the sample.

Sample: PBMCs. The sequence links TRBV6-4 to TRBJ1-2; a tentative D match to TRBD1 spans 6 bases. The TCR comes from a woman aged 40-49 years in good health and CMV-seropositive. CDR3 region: CASRGGQRNYGYTF. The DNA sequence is TGTGCCAGCAGGGGGGGGCAGCGTAACTATGGCTACACCTTC.